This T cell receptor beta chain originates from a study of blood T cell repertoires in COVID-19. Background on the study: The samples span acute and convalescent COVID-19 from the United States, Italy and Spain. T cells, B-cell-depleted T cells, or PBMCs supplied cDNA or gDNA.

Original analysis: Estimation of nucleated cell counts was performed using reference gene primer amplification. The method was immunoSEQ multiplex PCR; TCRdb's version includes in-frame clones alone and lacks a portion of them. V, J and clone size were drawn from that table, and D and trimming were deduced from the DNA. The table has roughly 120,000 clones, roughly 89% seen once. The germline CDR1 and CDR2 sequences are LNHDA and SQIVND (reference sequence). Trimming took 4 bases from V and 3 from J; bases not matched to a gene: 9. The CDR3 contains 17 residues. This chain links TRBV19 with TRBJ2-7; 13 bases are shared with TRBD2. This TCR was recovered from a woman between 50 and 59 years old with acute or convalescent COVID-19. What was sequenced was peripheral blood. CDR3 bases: TGTGCCAGTAGTACTTTTGGGACTAGCGGGAATCGCTACGAGCAGTACTTC. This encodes CASSTFGTSGNRYEQYF. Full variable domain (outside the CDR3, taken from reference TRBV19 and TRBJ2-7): DGGITQSPKYLFRKEGQNVTLSCEQNLNHDAMYWYRQDPGQGLRLIYYSQIVNDFQKGDIAEGYSVSREKKESFPLTVTSAQKNPTAFYLCASSTFGTSGNRYEQYFGPGTRLTVT.